Listed below are T cell receptor beta chains from one sample, sequenced in a study of blood T cell repertoires in COVID-19. Clones were read by immunoSEQ multiplex PCR, and TCRdb kept only the in-frame ones, dropping some. The sample gives more than 85,000 clones, roughly four fifths of which show up once; approximately 15% is in the top ten. The sample was peripheral blood. The receptor set was obtained from a woman between 55 and 75 years old with acute or convalescent COVID-19. Both conserved end residues are part of each CDR3. Fields, in order: V gene, D gene, J gene, CDR3 protein. D genes are given only for firm matches.

TRBV20-1	.	TRBJ1-2	CSARASDGYTF
TRBV7-6	TRBD1	TRBJ1-2	CAIVRDRGYGYTF
TRBV19	TRBD1	TRBJ1-4	CASSIHGGGDRGRSEKLFF
TRBV10-1	TRBD1	TRBJ2-5	CAEQGQGVEETQYF
TRBV3-1/TRBV3-2	TRBD1	TRBJ1-1	CASSLDRANTEAFF
TRBV7-6	.	TRBJ1-2	CASSLPGFYGYTF
TRBV19	.	TRBJ1-2	CASSIVSGGYTF
TRBV6-2/TRBV6-3	.	TRBJ2-3	CASSYGLGPDTQYF
TRBV10-3	TRBD1	TRBJ1-2	CAISESGQGFDYGYTF
TRBV29-1	TRBD1	TRBJ2-5	CSVERQGGGQETQYF
TRBV6-2/TRBV6-3	.	TRBJ1-5	CASSQWTLQHF
TRBV9	.	TRBJ1-3	CASSVGGSASGNTIYF
TRBV24-1	.	TRBJ1-5	CATSLGVDQPQHF
TRBV19	.	TRBJ1-1	CASSKGRGNTEAFF